This TCR beta chain came from a study of Graves' ophthalmopathy and Graves' hyperthyroidism (dated by TCRdb to the late 2010s). Concerning the study at large: Peripheral blood was collected at initial diagnosis, prior to any treatment. The study used TCR beta repertoire signatures to distinguish Graves' ophthalmopathy from Graves' hyperthyroidism and to predict progression to ophthalmopathy. In total, 120 to 150 blood samples were TCR-sequenced: 40 to 45 ophthalmopathy, under 80 hyperthyroidism and about 17 hyperthyroidism-to-ophthalmopathy patients. To explore V-J signatures that separate ophthalmopathy from hyperthyroidism, a discovery set of approximately 100 patients was enrolled, consisting of under 50 with ophthalmopathy and about 60 with stable hyperthyroidism. An independent validation cohort comprised around 19 hyperthyroidism patients and around 16 patients who later progressed from hyperthyroidism to ophthalmopathy. T-cell repertoires of thyroid tissue and blood were compared in six hyperthyroidism patients. After sampling, hyperthyroidism patients received methimazole starting at 30 mg daily, and ophthalmopathy patients received high-dose intravenous methylprednisolone.

This clonotype was counted a single time. What this receptor recognizes is not known. One junction end does not reproduce the germline sequence, and a read error may be involved. The ophthalmopathy patients had moderately to severely active disease, with a Clinical Activity Score of 3 or higher, a NOSPECS grade of 4 or higher, and a disease duration of less than 3 months. Patients with other autoimmune diseases, uncontrolled infections, pregnancy or lactation were excluded from the study. Diagnosis was based on clinical symptoms, serum thyroxine, TRAb, thyroid ultrasound and orbital computed tomography. Ficoll-Paque density gradient centrifugation was used to isolate PBMCs from approximately 11 ml of fresh peripheral blood. Trizol reagent was used to extract the total RNA, and its quality was then checked on an Agilent 2100 Bioanalyzer. TCR beta CDR3 regions were amplified from RNA transcripts for repertoire sequencing. A first-round RT-PCR used HTBI primers with the Qiagen OneStep RT-PCR kit, followed by a second-round multiplex PCR, size selection and purification. Libraries were sequenced paired-end with 100 bp reads on an Illumina HiSeq2000. Turning to the authors' computational methods: SOAPnuke was used for read processing, and reads with adapters, uncalled bases, a mean Phred below 15, or no exact constant-primer or identifier match were discarded. High-quality paired reads were merged with COPE v1.2.5. Each unique nucleotide sequence was defined as a clonotype, and clonotypes were aligned to IMGT TRB V, D and J references with MiTCR v1.1. The analysis was limited to V-J combinations with a frequency above 0.0001, which together covered about 99% of the repertoires. For each V-J combination, a TCR clonal expansion and chaos score was defined as F50 clonal expansion divided by the chaos observed in the TCRdist matrix. Welch's t-statistics and random forest were used to reduce the features to 10 to 15 V-J combinations, which were then used as input to a naive Bayes classifier. The similarity between thyroid and blood repertoires was quantified using the Morisita-Horn index. The public reads were reprocessed in TCRdb via fastp at Q25 and MiXCR, keeping in-frame beta chains. Every entry covers one CDR3 protein and lists the most common genes and DNA from its rows. The V and J calls come from TCRdb's annotation, not from the publication. The sample table shows around 670,000 distinct CDR3 sequences, and roughly 40% are seen once. The leading ten clones occupy 44% of the sample.

Findings and caveats that apply to the study as a whole: No statistical method was used to predetermine the sample size, and group allocation was not hidden from the investigators. In cross-validation, the 13-signature model distinguished ophthalmopathy from stable hyperthyroidism with around 90% sensitivity and around 84% specificity, while in the test set the corresponding values were roughly 80% and 75%. Most of the expanded thyroid clonotypes with a frequency above 0.001 were also detected in blood, and it was suggested that the thyroid immune response may be reflected by blood repertoires. In validation, the model predicted ophthalmopathy progression with roughly 68% sensitivity and approximately 72% specificity; some 13 predicted patients were CT-confirmed with GO in a median of approximately 6.5 months.

Sequences WSHSY (CDR1) and SAAADI (CDR2) are obtained from the germline V gene. Spanning cysteine to phenylalanine, the CDR3 consists of 13 amino acids. CDR3 DNA is the only sequence kept; it has 39 bases, read in frame from the first base. The sequence was collected from an adult man with Graves' ophthalmopathy. The sequence links TRBV10-2 to TRBJ2-5; the D gene is not confidently resolved. The source material was peripheral blood. The DNA reads TGCGCCGGCAGTGAGGCAGATAGAGAGACCCAGTACTTC. Its translation reads: CAGSEADRETQYF.